This T cell receptor beta chain originates from a study of cytomegalovirus exposure and HLA in healthy donors. The germline V gene has CDR1 LNHDA and CDR2 SQIVND (reference sequence). CDR3 length equals 15 residues. Losses at the gene ends were 5 bases for V and 5 bases for J; bases not matched to a gene: 11. Assay used: immunoSEQ multiplex PCR; TCRdb lists only in-frame clones, some missing. The sample has 150,000 to 200,000 clones, about 86% seen once. The TCR originated in a woman aged 18-29 years in good health and CMV-seronegative. Sample: PBMCs. The rearrangement uses TRBV19 and TRBJ2-5; TRBD1 matches 7 bases. The CDR3: CASSPSQGWGETQYF. As DNA, the CDR3 is TGTGCCAGTAGTCCTTCACAGGGGTGGGGGGAGACCCAGTACTTC.